These T cell receptor beta chains were read from a single sample in a study of T cell responses to AZD1222 COVID-19 vaccine. Profiling relied on immunoSEQ multiplex PCR, and the TCRdb table lists in-frame clones only, not all of them. The sample has about 98,000 clones; about 88% are singletons. The specimen comprised peripheral blood, sampled on day 0 of AZD1222 vaccination. The receptors originated from an adult in good health. Both conserved end residues are part of each CDR3. The order of the fields is J gene, V gene, D gene, clone size, CDR3 protein, CDR3 DNA. A D gene is named only where the DNA matches it firmly. Clone size is shown for a subset of rows, as once, few, many or a class of expanded clone.

TRBJ1-3	TRBV30	TRBD1	once	CAWTRGGPSGNTIYF	TGTGCCTGGACGAGAGGGGGCCCCTCTGGAAACACCATATATTTT
TRBJ2-7	TRBV19	.	.	CASRELTGYEQYF	TGTGCCAGTAGAGAACTGACAGGCTACGAGCAGTACTTC
TRBJ1-2	TRBV19	.	.	CASSIVDSPYGYTF	TGTGCCAGTAGTATAGTTGATTCACCATATGGCTACACCTTC
TRBJ1-5	TRBV4-1	.	.	CASSQREDSTPQPQHF	TGCGCCAGCAGCCAAAGGGAGGACTCCACCCCCCAGCCCCAGCATTTT
TRBJ1-1	TRBV18	.	.	CASSPGIRTEAFF	TGTGCCAGCTCACCAGGGATCCGCACTGAAGCTTTCTTT
TRBJ1-1	TRBV3-1/TRBV3-2	.	.	CASSPTLNTEAFF	TGTGCCAGCAGCCCGACATTGAACACTGAAGCTTTCTTT
TRBJ1-3	TRBV9	.	once	CASSTGQSSGNTIYF	TGTGCCAGCAGCACCGGACAGAGCTCTGGAAACACCATATATTTT
TRBJ1-6	TRBV5-4	.	.	CASSLLGGGGNSPLHF	TGTGCCAGCAGCCTGTTGGGGGGCGGGGGTAATTCACCCCTCCACTTT
TRBJ2-1	TRBV30	.	.	CAWSVGESSYNEQFF	TGTGCCTGGAGTGTTGGGGAGAGCTCCTACAATGAGCAGTTCTTC
TRBJ1-5	TRBV7-2	TRBD1	.	CASSYTGDQPQHF	TGTGCCAGCAGCTATACAGGGGATCAGCCCCAGCATTTT
TRBJ1-1	TRBV5-4	TRBD1	.	CASSLRGGGGAFF	TGTGCCAGCAGCTTGAGAGGGGGCGGCGGGGCTTTCTTT
TRBJ1-6	TRBV7-9	.	.	CASSLGARGSSYNSPLHF	TGTGCCAGCAGCTTAGGGGCGAGAGGGAGCTCCTATAATTCACCCCTCCACTTT
TRBJ1-4	TRBV11-1	.	.	CASAREGYEKLFF	TGTGCCAGCGCCCGGGAGGGGTATGAAAAACTGTTTTTT
TRBJ2-1	TRBV6-5	TRBD1	once	CASRPGQSYNEQFF	TGTGCCAGCAGGCCGGGACAGTCCTACAATGAGCAGTTCTTC
TRBJ2-2	TRBV7-6	TRBD1	.	CASSPWTGNTGELFF	TGTGCCAGCAGCCCCTGGACAGGGAACACCGGGGAGCTGTTTTTT
TRBJ1-1	TRBV4-2	.	.	CASSPNVIELGTEAFF	TGTGCCAGCAGCCCAAATGTGATCGAGTTGGGCACTGAAGCTTTCTTT
TRBJ2-1	TRBV28	TRBD2	.	CASSFLASGRPRNNEQFF	TGTGCCAGCAGTTTTTTAGCTAGCGGGAGGCCCAGGAACAATGAGCAGTTCTTC
TRBJ2-7	TRBV5-1	.	once	CASSPFQGLSYEQYF	TGCGCCAGCAGCCCGTTTCAGGGGTTGTCCTACGAGCAGTACTTC
TRBJ2-7	TRBV5-6	TRBD2	.	CASSRGDSYEQYF	TGTGCCAGCAGCCGGGGGGACTCCTACGAGCAGTACTTC
TRBJ1-1	TRBV6-5	.	once	CASSPGEGLNTEAFF	TGTGCCAGCAGTCCTGGGGAGGGGTTGAACACTGAAGCTTTCTTT
TRBJ2-7	TRBV14	.	.	CASSRAGSYEQYF	TGTGCCAGCAGCCGGGCAGGATCCTACGAGCAGTACTTC
TRBJ2-1	TRBV4-1	TRBD2	.	CASSSQIFRVAGNEQFF	TGCGCCAGCAGCAGCCAGATCTTTCGGGTAGCGGGCAATGAGCAGTTCTTC
TRBJ1-5	TRBV19	TRBD1	.	CASSKQGAQPQHF	TGTGCCAGTAGTAAGCAGGGGGCTCAGCCCCAGCATTTT
TRBJ1-1	TRBV7-2	.	.	CASSLVSGFEAFF	TGTGCCAGCAGCTTAGTGTCTGGTTTCGAAGCTTTCTTT
TRBJ2-5	TRBV19	TRBD2	.	CASSSGLRGGQETQYF	TGTGCCAGTAGTAGCGGATTGCGGGGGGGCCAAGAGACCCAGTACTTC
TRBJ1-2	TRBV5-1	TRBD1	.	CASSLGTGEANYGYTF	TGCGCCAGCAGCCTAGGGACAGGGGAGGCTAACTATGGCTACACCTTC
TRBJ2-7	TRBV19	.	.	CASSFATGRNYEQYF	TGTGCCAGTAGCTTCGCGACAGGAAGAAACTACGAGCAGTACTTC
TRBJ1-3	TRBV28	.	.	CASTRQEIGNTIYF	TGTGCCAGCACCCGACAGGAGATTGGAAACACCATATATTTT
TRBJ2-7	TRBV5-6	TRBD1	.	CASSRTGVYEQYF	TGTGCCAGCAGCCGGACAGGGGTCTACGAGCAGTACTTC
TRBJ1-5	TRBV7-2	.	once	CASSLAGDSQPQHF	TGTGCCAGCAGCTTAGCGGGTGACAGCCAGCCCCAGCATTTT
TRBJ2-7	TRBV11-3	TRBD2	.	CASSRGLAGEQYF	TGTGCCAGCAGCAGGGGACTAGCCGGCGAGCAGTACTTC
TRBJ2-5	TRBV15	.	once	CATSRDSGEAETQYF	TGTGCCACCAGCAGAGATTCAGGGGAGGCGGAGACCCAGTACTTC
TRBJ2-2	TRBV5-6	TRBD1	.	CASSWGGQGRTGELFF	TGTGCCAGCAGCTGGGGTGGACAGGGTCGGACCGGGGAGCTGTTTTTT
TRBJ2-7	TRBV4-2	TRBD1	.	CASSPTTTGGAYEQYF	TGTGCCAGCAGCCCCACCACGACAGGGGGAGCCTACGAGCAGTACTTC
TRBJ1-4	TRBV7-2	.	.	CASSYTGNNEKLFF	TGTGCCAGCAGCTATACAGGGAATAATGAAAAACTGTTTTTT
TRBJ2-2	TRBV4-3	TRBD2	.	CASSQRAAGGPVGELFF	TGCGCCAGCAGCCAAAGGGCGGCGGGGGGGCCGGTCGGGGAGCTGTTTTTT
TRBJ1-3	TRBV7-2	.	.	CASSLANRASSGNTIYF	TGTGCCAGCAGCTTAGCGAACAGGGCCAGCTCTGGAAACACCATATATTTT
TRBJ1-4	TRBV19	TRBD1	.	CATRDRGNEKLFF	TGTGCCACCAGGGACAGGGGGAATGAAAAACTGTTTTTT
TRBJ2-7	TRBV6-6	TRBD1	.	CASSSTGTVPSEQYF	TGTGCCAGCAGTTCAACCGGGACAGTCCCTTCCGAGCAGTACTTC
TRBJ1-4	TRBV7-9	.	.	CASSLVNRVLVNEKLFF	TGTGCCAGCAGCTTAGTTAACAGGGTGCTGGTTAATGAAAAACTGTTTTTT
TRBJ1-3	TRBV28	TRBD1	.	CASSPDRVVNTIYF	TGTGCCAGCAGTCCGGACAGGGTGGTAAACACCATATATTTT
TRBJ2-7	TRBV27	TRBD2	.	CASSGLGLAGGEQYF	TGTGCCAGCAGTGGACTGGGACTAGCGGGGGGTGAGCAGTACTTC
TRBJ1-2	TRBV28	.	.	CASSLTAPGQQGGGYTF	TGTGCCAGCAGTTTGACTGCGCCGGGACAACAAGGAGGTGGCTACACCTTC
TRBJ2-3	TRBV3-1/TRBV3-2	TRBD2	.	CASSQDLAGVSTDTQYF	TGTGCCAGCAGCCAAGATCTAGCGGGCGTATCCACAGATACGCAGTATTTT
TRBJ2-7	TRBV6-2/TRBV6-3	.	.	CASSYAVLAASSYEQYF	TGTGCCAGCAGTTATGCGGTCTTAGCGGCGAGCTCCTACGAGCAGTACTTC
TRBJ1-5	TRBV19	.	few	CASSLKTPGHNQPQHF	TGTGCCAGTAGTCTCAAAACTCCGGGACACAATCAGCCCCAGCATTTT
TRBJ2-2	TRBV28	TRBD1	.	CASSSTPRGRLFF	TGTGCCAGCAGTTCAACCCCCAGGGGGCGGCTGTTTTTT
TRBJ2-1	TRBV5-1	.	.	CASSFGTSSYNEQFF	TGCGCCAGCAGCTTCGGGACAAGCTCCTACAATGAGCAGTTCTTC
TRBJ1-6	TRBV7-3	.	.	CASSLLGAASSPLHF	TGTGCCAGCAGCTTATTGGGGGCCGCTAGCTCACCCCTCCACTTT
TRBJ2-5	TRBV24-1	.	.	CATRQGSLGTQYF	TGTGCCACCAGGCAAGGGTCACTCGGGACCCAGTACTTC
TRBJ2-1	TRBV6-2/TRBV6-3	.	.	CASSSAGRGVYNEQFF	TGTGCCAGCAGTTCGGCGGGTCGTGGGGTTTACAATGAGCAGTTCTTC
TRBJ2-2	TRBV7-2	.	once	CASRWDPTAGELFF	TGTGCCAGCAGGTGGGACCCCACAGCCGGGGAGCTGTTTTTT
TRBJ1-5	TRBV6-6	.	.	CASSYRTVNQPQHF	TGTGCCAGCAGTTATCGGACCGTCAATCAGCCCCAGCATTTT
TRBJ1-1	TRBV9	.	.	CASTRDGNTEAFF	TGTGCCAGCACCAGAGACGGGAACACTGAAGCTTTCTTT
TRBJ1-1	TRBV28	.	.	CASSKTLGPVGNTEAFF	TGTGCCAGCAGTAAAACCCTGGGCCCCGTCGGGAACACTGAAGCTTTCTTT
TRBJ1-4	TRBV2	TRBD1	once	CASSGRTGGEKLFF	TGTGCCAGCAGTGGGAGGACAGGGGGAGAAAAACTGTTTTTT
TRBJ2-2	TRBV7-9	TRBD2	.	CASSPTPGGLDGELFF	TGTGCCAGCAGCCCCACCCCGGGGGGGCTTGACGGGGAGCTGTTTTTT
TRBJ1-4	TRBV9	.	.	CASGPSGSTNEKLFF	TGTGCCAGCGGACCTTCGGGATCAACTAATGAAAAACTGTTTTTT
TRBJ2-3	TRBV7-2	TRBD2	.	CASSLVGPGGGDTQYF	TGTGCCAGCAGCTTAGTAGGCCCGGGGGGGGGAGATACGCAGTATTTT
TRBJ2-2	TRBV7-8	.	.	CASSFAGELFF	TGTGCCAGCAGCTTTGCCGGGGAGCTGTTTTTT